The TCR beta chain described here comes from a study of radiation and T cells in renal cell carcinoma. Study overall: Nephrectomy followed 15 Gy stereotactic body radiation by 4 weeks. Study-wide results and limits: Pretreatment tumor biopsies were lacking, so baseline clonotypes are unknown. Top tumor clonotypes rose in blood 2 weeks post-radiation, then contracted.

Points on this clone: The antigen is not known.

Time point specified: blood 2 weeks post-SBRT. Treatment: 15 Gy SBRT to primary tumor, nephrectomy 4 weeks later. The CDR3 has 15 amino acids. Per the germline V gene, CDR1 is SEHNR and CDR2 is FQNEAQ (reference sequence). V was cut by 5 bases and J by 7 bases, with 18 bases left in between. Sequencing was performed with immunoSEQ multiplex PCR; in TCRdb, only in-frame clones are kept and a portion is missing. Among about 60,000 clones, around 81% were seen once, and the ten largest hold over 6%. The material sequenced was blood, taken from a patient whose treatment included radiotherapy and nephrectomy. The genes are TRBV7-9 and TRBJ1-3; D unresolved. The receptor's source is a man in his 60s with renal cell carcinoma. CDR3 nucleotides: TGTGCCAGCAGCCGCATCGGGGAAAAGGATAACACCATATATTTT. Translation: CASSRIGEKDNTIYF.